Each of the 11 T cell receptor beta chains below was sequenced from the same sample in a study of T-cell reconstitution after alpha-beta-depleted transplantation in children. TCRbeta library preparation incorporated unique molecular identifiers. MiXCR was run by TCRdb on the PCR reads, yielding one entry per CDR3 protein. The data show over 85,000 distinct CDR3 sequences, around 10% seen once. This specimen consisted of PBMCs from the stem cell graft donor, obtained from the stem cell graft. Source of these receptors: a human donor who donated a stem cell graft to a child with acute lymphoblastic leukemia.

This clonotype was seen many times. The rearrangement links TRBV12-3 or TRBV12-4 to TRBJ2-1; tentatively, D is TRBD2 (6 bases). The CDR3 consists of 15 residues. V lost 3 bases and J 5 bases, leaving 14 bases between the germline ends. Here the CDR3 DNA reads TGTGCCAGCAGTTTCGGTAGGGGAGGTAACAATGAGCAGTTCTTC. Amino acid sequence: CASSFGRGGNNEQFF.

This clonotype was observed many times. This rearrangement joins TRBV5-5 to TRBJ2-7; 10 bases are a match to TRBD2. The CDR3 is made up of 16 amino acids. The V gene's germline CDR1 is SGHKS and CDR2 YYEKEE (reference sequence). V lost 3 bases and J lost 0; bases outside the gene matches: 6. CDR3 amino acids: CASSYTSGISSYEQYF. In DNA form, the CDR3 reads TGTGCCAGCAGCTATACTAGCGGGATAAGCTCCTACGAGCAGTACTTC.

At least ten counts were recorded for this clonotype. The V and J genes are TRBV20-1 and TRBJ2-3, with D uncertain. Trimming stripped 0 bases from V and 0 bases from J, with 10 bases between. There are 15 residues in the CDR3. The germline V gene has CDR1 DFQATT and CDR2 SNEGSKA (reference sequence). The CDR3 spells CSARDGGGSTDTQYF. CDR3 in DNA: TGCAGTGCTAGAGATGGCGGCGGTAGCACAGATACGCAGTATTTT.

The CDR3, as DNA: TGCGCCAGCCGAGAGGGTCAGGGAACCGACGAGCAGTACTTC. It is translated as CASREGQGTDEQYF. The rearrangement uses TRBV10-1 and TRBJ2-7; tentatively, D is TRBD1 or TRBD2 (5 bases each). This CDR3 has 14 amino acids. The ends were cut back, 8 bases at V and 5 bases at J, with 19 bases in the middle. Germline CDR1 reads WNHNN; CDR2 reads SYGVQD (reference sequence).

This clonotype was seen many times. CDR3 coding DNA: TGTGCCAGCAGTTTGTACTCAGGGGCGGGCACCGGGGAGCTGTTTTTT. It specifies CASSLYSGAGTGELFF. This chain connects TRBV27 to TRBJ2-2; maybe TRBD1 (6 bases). CDR1 is MNHEY, CDR2 SMNVEV, per germline (reference sequence). The CDR3 extends over 16 amino acids. The V end was cut by 3 bases, the J end by 4 bases, with 15 bases between.

This clonotype was seen many times. The J gene is TRBJ1-5, the V gene TRBV12-3 or TRBV12-4; 8 bases are a match to TRBD1. The trim removed 4 bases at V and 4 bases at J, leaving 3 bases unmatched. The CDR3 is 14 amino acids. The CDR3, as DNA: TGTGCCAGCAGTTCCCGGACAGGGAATCAGCCCCAGCATTTT. It codes for CASSSRTGNQPQHF.

This clonotype was seen ten or more times. The J gene is TRBJ2-6, the V gene TRBV15; D unresolved. The CDR3 length is 14 residues. The V and J ends lost 9 bases and 0 bases respectively, with 9 bases between them. Germline lookup yields CDR1 LNHNV and CDR2 YYDKDF (reference sequence). CDR3 DNA: TGTGCCACAAAACAGACCTCTGGGGCCAACGTCCTGACTTTC. Translation gives CATKQTSGANVLTF.

This clonotype was detected only a few times. The rearrangement links TRBV4-1 to TRBJ2-1; 8 nucleotides align to TRBD2. There are 15 residues in the CDR3. Germline lookup yields CDR1 MGHRA and CDR2 YSYEKL. V shed 4 bases and J 3 bases; nucleotides not matched to a gene: 5. The CDR3 protein is CASSRGGGLYNEQFF. The CDR3 bases are TGCGCCAGCAGCCGAGGCGGGGGGCTCTACAATGAGCAGTTCTTC.

This clonotype came up many times. The genes are TRBV29-1 and TRBJ1-3, with D perhaps matching TRBD1 (6 bases). CDR3 length equals 14 residues. Per germline, CDR1 SQVTM and CDR2 ANQGSEA. Trimming pared 7 bases from V and 4 bases from J, leaving 17 bases between. CDR3 in DNA: TGCAGCGCTCGATCCAGGGGATCGGGAAACACCATATATTTT. Its translation: CSARSRGSGNTIYF.

By share, this clonotype ranks as medium-sized (0.01 to 0.1%). The chain employs TRBV7-2 and TRBJ2-2, with 10 positions matching TRBD1. The ends lost 5 bases at V and 8 bases at J; junction bases unmatched: 8. The germline CDR1 and CDR2 sequences are SGHTA and FQGNSA. The CDR3 is 15 amino acids. The CDR3 coding sequence is TGTGCCAGCAGCCTCGGACAGGGGGAATCTGGGGAGCTGTTTTTT. Translated: CASSLGQGESGELFF.

This clonotype was seen at least ten times. The chain joins TRBV29-1 to TRBJ2-5; 12 bases map to TRBD2. CDR1 is SQVTM, CDR2 ANQGSEA, per germline. The CDR3 runs 18 residues. The junction had 15 bases not matched to a gene; V was cut back by 6 bases and J by 1 base. CDR3 coding DNA: TGCAGCGTCCGCCCCTTAACACTAGCGGGGGGCCGCCAAGAGACCCAGTACTTC. This codes for CSVRPLTLAGGRQETQYF. Supplemented by reference TRBV29-1 and TRBJ2-5, the full variable domain reads SAVISQKPSRDICQRGTSLTIQCQVDSQVTMMFWYRQQPGQSLTLIATANQGSEATYESGFVIDKFPISRPNLTFSTLTVSNMSPEDSSIYLCSVRPLTLAGGRQETQYFGPGTRLLVL.